What follows are 19 T cell receptor beta chains derived from one specimen sequenced in a study of T cell responses to AZD1222 COVID-19 vaccine. This table comes from immunoSEQ multiplex PCR, and its TCRdb copy is limited to in-frame clones, with some not included. This sample has 120,000 to 150,000 clones, with about 88% found just once. The material sequenced was peripheral blood, taken 28 days after the second AZD1222 dose. Source of these receptors: an adult who received the AZD1222 COVID-19 vaccine.

This rearrangement joins TRBV3-1 (or the pseudogene TRBV3-2) to TRBJ2-3; D remains ambiguous. Per the germline V gene, CDR1 is LGHDT and CDR2 is YNNKEL (reference sequence). V lost 4 bases and J 4 bases, leaving 3 bases between the germline ends. This CDR3 has 11 amino acids. The CDR3 region has the DNA TGTGCCAGCAGCCTCGCAGATACGCAGTATTTT. Its translation: CASSLADTQYF.

The V and J genes are TRBV7-2 and TRBJ2-3, with no clear D. The CDR3 is 15 amino acids. V gave up 1 base and J gave up 4 bases, with 12 bases separating them. Germline CDR1 is SGHTA and CDR2 is FQGNSA. The CDR3 sequence: CASSLGLVSADTQYF. CDR3 in DNA: TGTGCCAGCAGCTTAGGGCTAGTTTCAGCAGATACGCAGTATTTT.

The V gene is TRBV29-1, the J gene TRBJ2-7; tentative D call: TRBD2 (7 bases). This CDR3 spans 13 amino acids. CDR1 is SQVTM and CDR2 is ANQGSEA in the germline V gene. V lost 5 bases, J lost 6 bases, and 17 bases lay in between. This CDR3 is CSVLRGPGGEQYF. The CDR3 nucleotides read TGCAGCGTTCTCAGGGGTCCGGGGGGCGAGCAGTACTTC.

CDR3 in DNA: TGTGCCAGTCGTCCCAGGACAGGGGGCTATGGCTACACCTTC. Amino acids: CASRPRTGGYGYTF. The chain combines TRBV19 with TRBJ1-2, with 10 bases lining up with TRBD1. This CDR3 comprises 14 residues. Per germline, CDR1 LNHDA and CDR2 SQIVND (reference sequence). J gave up 4 bases and V 8 bases, and 7 bases lay outside the gene matches.

This chain connects TRBV10-3 to TRBJ2-2; 9 nucleotides agree with TRBD1. The CDR3 consists of 17 residues. With V trimmed by 5 bases and J by 2 bases, 9 bases remained unmatched. The germline CDR1 and CDR2 sequences are ENHRY and SYGVKD. This CDR3 is CAISRPLTGGNTGELFF. The DNA for the CDR3 is TGTGCCATCAGTAGACCATTGACAGGGGGTAACACCGGGGAGCTGTTTTTT.

The chain joins TRBV6-5 to TRBJ1-1, with a possible D match to TRBD1 (6 bases). CDR3 length: 14 amino acids. V was pared by 6 bases and J by 8 bases, with 19 bases between. Germline CDR1 MNHEY, CDR2 SVGAGI. CDR3 nucleotide sequence: TGTGCCAGCAGCCTCAACCACAACAGGGCCGAAGCTTTCTTT. It yields the protein CASSLNHNRAEAFF.

The gene calls are TRBV28 and TRBJ2-5, with a tentative D call TRBD2 (5 bases). Deletions cut 6 bases from V and 3 bases from J, with 23 bases between. The CDR3 spans 17 residues. Looked up from germline, CDR1 is MDHEN and CDR2 is SYDVKM. CDR3 bases: TGTGCCAGCAGCCATTTGGGCGTTGGAGGTACGAAAGAGACCCAGTACTTC. This translates into CASSHLGVGGTKETQYF.

V usage is TRBV6-1 and J usage is TRBJ2-5; D possibly corresponds to TRBD2 (5 bases). The CDR3 loop spans 16 amino acids. CDR1 is MNHNS, CDR2 SASEGT, per germline. V lost 4 bases to trimming and J lost 5 bases, with 20 bases between them. The CDR3 spells CASSGVLDSSTETQYF. The CDR3 DNA reads as TGTGCCAGCAGTGGAGTACTAGATTCGTCAACGGAGACCCAGTACTTC.

The CDR3 spells CAWSGGDSYGYTF. The CDR3 DNA is TGTGCCTGGAGTGGTGGGGATAGTTATGGCTACACCTTC. J is TRBJ1-2 and V is TRBV30; no definite D call. CDR3 length equals 13 residues. V was trimmed by 1 base and J by 5 bases, leaving 11 bases between them. Germline CDR1 and CDR2: GTSNPN and SVGIG (reference sequence).

This chain connects TRBV18 to TRBJ2-5, with D tentatively TRBD1 or TRBD2 (5 bases each). Germline CDR1 is KGHSH and CDR2 is LQKENI. The CDR3 covers 13 residues. V was clipped by 8 bases and J by 2 bases, with 12 bases between them. The CDR3 DNA reads TGTGCCAGCGCCGGGACCGATCAAGAGACCCAGTACTTC. Protein: CASAGTDQETQYF.

About this clone itself: One end of the junction fails to match germline, which may point to a read error. V usage is TRBV6-4 and J usage is TRBJ2-3; D is tentatively TRBD1 or TRBD2 (6 bases each). The CDR3 has 14 residues. The germline gives CDR1 MRHNA, CDR2 SNTAGT. This CDR3 reads CASSDSGGGYTQYF. CDR3 DNA sequence: TGTGCTAGCAGTGACTCTGGAGGGGGGTATACGCAGTATTTT.

V and J are TRBV10-3 and TRBJ2-2; tentatively, D is TRBD2 (6 bases). CDR3 length equals 12 residues. Trimming took 8 bases from V and 8 from J, leaving 12 bases between them. Germline CDR1 and CDR2: ENHRY and SYGVKD. The CDR3 region has the DNA TGTGCCATCCAACTAGGAGGGGGGGAGCTGTTTTTT. This translates into CAIQLGGGELFF.

This clone was counted between two and nine times. The chain has TRBV7-9 and TRBJ2-7; 8 nucleotides match TRBD2. V shed 4 bases, J shed 2 bases, and the junction held 4 bases outside the gene matches. CDR1 and CDR2 from the germline V gene are SEHNR and FQNEAQ (reference sequence). CDR3 length equals 14 residues. This CDR3 reads CASSSTSGAYEQYF. The CDR3 nucleotides are TGTGCCAGCAGCTCTACTAGCGGAGCCTACGAGCAGTACTTC.

The chain is built from TRBV5-5 and TRBJ1-1; the D is unclear. Germline values: CDR1 SGHKS, CDR2 YYEKEE (reference sequence). V lost 0 bases and J 5 bases, leaving 20 bases between the germline ends. This CDR3 is built from 17 residues. The CDR3 here is CASSLGGGGGMGTEAFF. CDR3 DNA: TGTGCCAGCAGCTTGGGTGGTGGAGGAGGTATGGGAACTGAAGCTTTCTTT.

The CDR3: CASSSSSQGRRDGYTF. The DNA of the CDR3 is TGTGCCAGCAGTTCTTCCTCCCAGGGAAGGCGCGATGGCTACACCTTC. J is TRBJ1-2 and V is TRBV6-5; D is possibly TRBD1 (5 bases). CDR1 is MNHEY and CDR2 is SVGAGI in the germline V gene. This CDR3 region has 16 residues. Trimming left V 4 bases short and J 6 bases short, with 21 bases between.

The rearrangement uses TRBV25-1 and TRBJ2-1; 8 bases line up with TRBD2. After removal of 4 bases from V and 6 bases from J, the junction contained 8 bases not matched to a gene. CDR1 and CDR2 (germline): MGHDK, SYGVNS. The CDR3 sequence is 15 residues long. CDR3 loop: CASSASGGVGNEQFF. CDR3 coding DNA: TGTGCCAGCAGTGCCTCGGGAGGGGTGGGCAATGAGCAGTTCTTC.

The genes are TRBV7-9 and TRBJ1-4; TRBD1 might be the D (5 bases). Germline assignment: CDR1 SEHNR and CDR2 FQNEAQ (reference sequence). V lost 1 base, J lost 3 bases, and 9 bases lay in between. This CDR3 comprises 15 residues. The CDR3 DNA reads TGTGCCAGCAGCTTAGGTGGGGCAGCTAATGAAAAACTGTTTTTT. Protein sequence: CASSLGGAANEKLFF.

The J gene is TRBJ1-4, the V gene TRBV30; D ambiguous. V was trimmed by 0 bases and J by 8 bases, leaving 16 bases between them. Germline lookup yields CDR1 GTSNPN and CDR2 SVGIG (reference sequence). CDR3 length: 15 residues. CDR3 in amino acids: CAWSVRASGYEKLFF. The CDR3, as DNA: TGTGCCTGGAGTGTTCGGGCTAGTGGTTACGAAAAACTGTTTTTT.

V usage is TRBV27 and J usage is TRBJ2-2, with TRBD1 matching 12 bases. Trimming took 4 bases from V and 1 from J; bases not matched to a gene: 10. CDR3 length: 19 residues. Germline assignment: CDR1 MNHEY and CDR2 SMNVEV (reference sequence). CDR3 sequence (DNA): TGTGCCAGCAGTTCACGGGACAGGGGGCGCAAGGAGAACACCGGGGAGCTGTTTTTT. Its protein is CASSSRDRGRKENTGELFF.